This T cell receptor (beta chain) emerged from a study of T cell responses to AZD1222 COVID-19 vaccine. Concerning this clone: Its specificity is not known.

The CDR3 length is 15 residues. Germline-derived CDR1 and CDR2 are DFQATT and SNEGSKA (reference sequence). Trimming removed 3 bases at V and 1 base at J, with 15 bases between. Study-wide results and limits: The sample set comprised mostly white British donors with more females, and clonal diversity was possibly underestimated. Just five to seven people given AZD1222 tested seropositive at baseline. The reported proportion of spike-specific TCRs targeting unmutated variant regions was nearly half. Increases in Spike-specific TCR breadth and depth were seen after two AZD1222 doses.

Sequencing used immunoSEQ multiplex PCR; TCRdb keeps in-frame clones, though not all of them. The sample includes over 130,000 clones, roughly 88% of them seen just once. The chain joins TRBV20-1 to TRBJ1-1; tentative D call: TRBD1 (5 bases). This material consisted of peripheral blood, taken 28 days after the second AZD1222 dose. The clonotype was recovered from an adult who received the AZD1222 COVID-19 vaccine. This CDR3 reads CSASRAGMENTEAFF. CDR3 bases: TGCAGTGCTAGTAGGGCAGGGATGGAGAACACTGAAGCTTTCTTT.